This T cell receptor (beta chain) was documented in a study of T cell responses to AZD1222 COVID-19 vaccine. Findings of the study overall: There were vaccine-associated CD4 TCRs across spike, dominant at 160-218 and 743-854. A mostly white British donor set with more females was recruited, and clonal diversity was possibly underestimated.

This table comes from immunoSEQ multiplex PCR, and its TCRdb copy is limited to in-frame clones, with some not included. This sample has 70,000 to 85,000 clones, with roughly 85% found just once. V shed 3 bases and J 2 bases; nucleotides not matched to a gene: 3. Germline V gives CDR1 ENHRY, CDR2 SYGVKD. CDR3 length: 14 residues. This clone was detected only a few times. Antigen unknown. V and J are TRBV10-3 and TRBJ2-7; 8 bases are shared with TRBD1. This sequence originates from an adult in good health. The input for sequencing was peripheral blood, taken on day 0 of AZD1222 vaccination. CDR3 in amino acids: CAISDPRGPYEQYF. The CDR3 region has the DNA TGTGCCATCAGTGACCCCAGGGGGCCCTACGAGCAGTACTTC.